This is a list of T cell receptor beta chains from one sample in a study of blood T cells in healthy people across ages. MiXCR was run by TCRdb on the 5' RACE reads, yielding one entry per CDR3 protein. The table records about 830,000 distinct CDR3 sequences, roughly 60% of them present only once. The sample was blood. Source of these receptors: a man aged 25 to 40 in good health. Both conserved end residues are part of each CDR3. The order of the fields is CDR3 length, J gene, clone size, V gene, D gene, CDR3 protein, CDR3 DNA. The D gene is left open where the match is weak. The size field is filled for only some rows; it gives once, few, many or a size class.

len: 13
j_gene: TRBJ2-1
abundance: .
v_gene: TRBV24-1
d_gene: .
CDR3aa: CATSRQGYNEQFF
CDR3nt: TGTGCCACCAGCCGGCAGGGCTACAATGAGCAGTTCTTC

len: 16
j_gene: TRBJ2-3
abundance: .
v_gene: TRBV28
d_gene: TRBD2
CDR3aa: CASSPLAGVITDTQYF
CDR3nt: TGTGCCAGCAGTCCACTAGCGGGGGTGATCACAGATACGCAGTATTTT

len: 14
j_gene: TRBJ2-1
abundance: once
v_gene: TRBV7-6
d_gene: TRBD1
CDR3aa: CASSRRDRGDEQFF
CDR3nt: TGTGCCAGCAGCCGTCGGGACAGGGGAGATGAGCAGTTCTTC

len: 12
j_gene: TRBJ1-5
abundance: once
v_gene: TRBV29-1
d_gene: .
CDR3aa: CSVGGPNQPRHF
CDR3nt: TGCAGCGTGGGAGGACCCAATCAGCCCCGGCATTTT

len: 14
j_gene: TRBJ2-7
abundance: .
v_gene: TRBV20-1
d_gene: .
CDR3aa: CSVEVRDPSYEQYF
CDR3nt: TGCAGTGTCGAGGTGAGGGACCCCTCCTACGAGCAGTACTTC

len: 12
j_gene: TRBJ1-2
abundance: .
v_gene: TRBV29-1
d_gene: .
CDR3aa: CSVDHRVGGYTF
CDR3nt: TGCAGCGTTGATCACCGTGTTGGGGGCTACACCTTC

len: 10
j_gene: TRBJ2-1
abundance: few
v_gene: TRBV20-1
d_gene: .
CDR3aa: CSATGDEQFF
CDR3nt: TGCAGTGCTACGGGTGATGAGCAGTTCTTC

len: 18
j_gene: TRBJ1-4
abundance: .
v_gene: TRBV27
d_gene: .
CDR3aa: CASSPTLYAQSPNEKLFF
CDR3nt: TGTGCCAGCAGTCCGACCCTCTATGCTCAGTCACCTAATGAAAAACTGTTTTTT

len: 14
j_gene: TRBJ1-5
abundance: .
v_gene: TRBV2
d_gene: TRBD1
CDR3aa: CASRGTGGNQPQHF
CDR3nt: TGTGCCAGCAGGGGGACAGGGGGGAATCAGCCCCAGCATTTT

len: 16
j_gene: TRBJ2-1
abundance: .
v_gene: TRBV28
d_gene: TRBD2
CDR3aa: CASSLTSGGPRNEQFF
CDR3nt: TGTGCCAGCAGTTTGACTAGCGGGGGGCCGAGGAATGAGCAGTTCTTC

len: 13
j_gene: TRBJ2-7
abundance: .
v_gene: TRBV29-1
d_gene: TRBD1
CDR3aa: CSVARQGAYEQYF
CDR3nt: TGCAGCGTTGCACGACAGGGGGCCTACGAGCAGTACTTC

len: 14
j_gene: TRBJ2-7
abundance: .
v_gene: TRBV12-3/TRBV12-4
d_gene: .
CDR3aa: CASSGRGAPYEQYF
CDR3nt: TGTGCCAGCAGTGGGAGGGGGGCCCCCTACGAGCAGTACTTC

len: 15
j_gene: TRBJ1-1
abundance: .
v_gene: TRBV7-8
d_gene: .
CDR3aa: CASSPTAFMNTEAFF
CDR3nt: TGTGCCAGCAGCCCGACGGCTTTCATGAACACTGAAGCTTTCTTT

len: 12
j_gene: TRBJ2-7
abundance: few
v_gene: TRBV20-1
d_gene: .
CDR3aa: CSARDETYEQYF
CDR3nt: TGCAGTGCTCGGGACGAGACCTACGAGCAGTACTTC

len: 15
j_gene: TRBJ2-1
abundance: few
v_gene: TRBV11-2
d_gene: TRBD2
CDR3aa: CASSSGGFSYNEQFF
CDR3nt: TGTGCCAGCAGTTCCGGGGGGTTCTCCTACAATGAGCAGTTCTTC

len: 14
j_gene: TRBJ2-7
abundance: few
v_gene: TRBV7-6
d_gene: .
CDR3aa: CASSPARGPYEQYF
CDR3nt: TGTGCCAGCAGCCCTGCCCGGGGGCCCTACGAGCAGTACTTC